This TCR beta chain was found in a study of T cell changes during pregnancy in multiple sclerosis. Libraries were prepared by immunoSEQ multiplex PCR; TCRdb keeps only in-frame clonotypes and omits some of them. The sample lists roughly 100,000 clones, 91% occurring once. The sample holds one count of this clone. The sequence came from a female donor with multiple sclerosis, enrolled in a pregnancy study. The sample consisted of peripheral blood, taken before pregnancy.

The CDR3 spells CASSLLPPRGPVGDGYTF. The CDR3 DNA is TGTGCCAGCAGTTTATTACCCCCCAGGGGCCCCGTGGGTGATGGCTACACCTTC. The chain uses TRBV27 and TRBJ1-2; D might be TRBD1 (6 bases). This CDR3 contains 18 residues. Trimming left V 1 base short and J 6 bases short, with 24 bases between. Germline loops: CDR1 MNHEY, CDR2 SMNVEV (reference sequence).